These 31 T cell receptor beta chains were sequenced from one sample in a study of T cell clones after liver transplantation. The repertoire was sequenced with immunoSEQ multiplex PCR; TCRdb's copy has only in-frame clones and lacks some. Among about 68,000 clones listed, almost 95% were seen once. The sequencing here drew on CD4+ T cells from blood, taken about 27 months after liver transplant. The receptors stem from a human patient who received a liver transplant. Some of these T cells may belong to the graft donor.

This rearrangement joins TRBV7-3 to TRBJ2-6; the D call may be TRBD1 or TRBD2 (6 bases each). Germline CDR1 is SGHTA and CDR2 is FQGTGA. The germline V and J ends were trimmed by 8 bases and 0 bases, with 14 bases remaining between them. This CDR3 contains 16 residues. The chain's CDR3 is CASSRTAGSGANVLTF. CDR3 bases: TGTGCCAGCTCCCGGACAGCGGGCTCTGGGGCCAACGTCCTGACTTTC.

In its sample, this clone was seen once. The rearrangement uses TRBV5-4 and TRBJ2-1; D may be TRBD1 or TRBD2 (6 bases each). The CDR3 length is 13 residues. V gave up 1 base and J gave up 7 bases, with 9 bases separating them. Per germline, CDR1 SGHNT and CDR2 YYREEE (reference sequence). For the CDR3, the DNA is TGTGCCAGCAGCTTGCCGGGGGCAAATGAGCAGTTCTTC. It translates to CASSLPGANEQFF.

The J gene is TRBJ2-1, the V gene TRBV27, with unresolved D. The length of the CDR3 is 15 residues. The germline V gene encodes CDR1 MNHEY and CDR2 SMNVEV (reference sequence). The ends were cut back, 2 bases at V and 9 bases at J, with 17 bases in the middle. The CDR3 DNA is TGTGCCAGCAGTTTAACCTCTTCCGTCATCAGTGAGCAGTTCTTC. Translated, it gives CASSLTSSVISEQFF.

This chain uses TRBV5-1 with TRBJ2-5; D gene ambiguous. Trimming cost V 1 base and J 1 base, with 11 bases left between them. This CDR3 is built from 15 residues. Germline CDR1 and CDR2: SGHRS and YFSETQ. The CDR3 is CASSLSRRSQETQYF. CDR3 nucleotide sequence: TGCGCCAGCAGCTTGTCTAGGAGAAGCCAAGAGACCCAGTACTTC.

This chain joins TRBV7-9 and TRBJ2-7; D is ambiguous. V lost 5 bases and J 0 bases, leaving 14 bases between the germline ends. The CDR3 has 15 residues. Germline V lookup: CDR1 SEHNR, CDR2 FQNEAQ (reference sequence). CDR3 nucleotides: TGTGCCAGCAGCCTCTCTTTGGCCGTCTCCTACGAGCAGTACTTC. Protein: CASSLSLAVSYEQYF.

This chain links TRBV9 with TRBJ2-7, with D maybe TRBD2 (5 bases). V lost 3 bases and J 3 bases, leaving 10 bases between the germline ends. CDR3 length: 13 amino acids. Germline lookup yields CDR1 SGDLS and CDR2 YYNGEE. CDR3 region: CASSGRLHYEQYF. In nucleotides, the CDR3 is TGTGCCAGCAGCGGCAGACTACACTACGAGCAGTACTTC.

The CDR3 DNA is TGTGCCAGCAGTAGCGCTGGGAGGGCCAATGAGCAGTTCTTC. Translating it yields CASSSAGRANEQFF. The chain recombines TRBV27 with TRBJ2-1; 7 bases are shared with TRBD2. J gave up 6 bases and V 5 bases, and 7 bases lay outside the gene matches. CDR3 length: 14 residues. Germline CDR1 reads MNHEY; CDR2 reads SMNVEV (reference sequence).

V and J are TRBV7-9 and TRBJ1-4; tentatively, D is TRBD1 (6 bases). The CDR3 contains 15 residues. The V end lost 5 bases, the J end lost 4 bases, and 14 bases lay between the germline ends. The germline V gene has CDR1 SEHNR and CDR2 FQNEAQ (reference sequence). CDR3 sequence (DNA): TGTGCCAGCAGCACCGGAGGACAGTTTAATGAAAAACTGTTTTTT. Translation: CASSTGGQFNEKLFF.

The genes are TRBV6-1 and TRBJ1-5, with no clear D. Germline V CDR1 and CDR2: MNHNS, SASEGT. CDR3 size: 13 residues. The V end was cut by 8 bases, the J end by 3 bases, with 11 bases between. The CDR3 sequence: CASVGVVNQPQHF. CDR3 bases: TGTGCCAGCGTCGGCGTTGTCAATCAGCCCCAGCATTTT.

A few counts support this clone. The gene calls are TRBV5-1 and TRBJ1-2; D call uncertain. Germline V gene lookup returns CDR1 SGHRS and CDR2 YFSETQ. V gave up 0 bases and J gave up 5 bases, with 11 bases separating them. This CDR3 comprises 14 residues. The chain's CDR3 is CASSLGPNEYGYTF. The CDR3 coding sequence is TGCGCCAGCAGCTTGGGTCCTAATGAGTATGGCTACACCTTC. The entire variable domain, with the rest obtained from reference TRBV5-1 and TRBJ1-2, is as follows: KAGVTQTPRYLIKTRGQQVTLSCSPISGHRSVSWYQQTPGQGLQFLFEYFSETQRNKGNFPGRFSGRQFSNSRSEMNVSTLELGDSALYLCASSLGPNEYGYTFGSGTRLTVV.

The chain joins TRBV9 to TRBJ1-1; D unclear. This CDR3 is 16 amino acids long. Trimming took 0 bases from V and 0 from J, leaving 12 bases between them. Germline CDR1 and CDR2: SGDLS and YYNGEE. This chain's CDR3 is CASSVGAGSLNTEAFF. For the CDR3, the DNA is TGTGCCAGCAGCGTAGGGGCCGGCTCCCTGAACACTGAAGCTTTCTTT. The entire variable domain, with the rest obtained from reference TRBV9 and TRBJ1-1, is as follows: DSGVTQTPKHLITATGQRVTLRCSPRSGDLSVYWYQQSLDQGLQFLIQYYNGEERAKGNILERFSAQQFPDLHSELNLSSLELGDSALYFCASSVGAGSLNTEAFFGQGTRLTVV.

This sequence joins TRBV5-4 and TRBJ2-3; 11 bases are shared with TRBD2. From germline, CDR1 is SGHNT and CDR2 YYREEE (reference sequence). This CDR3 region has 19 residues. After removal of 0 bases from V and 2 bases from J, the junction contained 11 bases not matched to a gene. This CDR3 is CASSLEKTGTSGTTDTQYF. CDR3 DNA: TGTGCCAGCAGCTTGGAAAAAACCGGGACTAGCGGAACCACAGATACGCAGTATTTT. Full variable domain (outside the CDR3, taken from reference TRBV5-4 and TRBJ2-3): ETGVTQSPTHLIKTRGQQVTLRCSSQSGHNTVSWYQQALGQGPQFIFQYYREEENGRGNFPPRFSGLQFPNYSSELNVNALELDDSALYLCASSLEKTGTSGTTDTQYFGPGTRLTVL.

V is TRBV11-3 and J is TRBJ1-2; TRBD1 might be the D (5 bases). The V end lost 5 bases, the J end lost 3 bases, and 13 bases lay between the germline ends. Germline values: CDR1 SGHNT, CDR2 YENEEA. This CDR3 is built from 14 residues. The CDR3 coding sequence is TGTGCCAGCAGCCAAGGGGACGGCTACTATGGCTACACCTTC. Encoded protein: CASSQGDGYYGYTF.

The chain links TRBV19 to TRBJ2-7; weak D call: TRBD2 (6 bases). V gave up 6 bases and J gave up 5 bases, with 20 bases separating them. Germline-derived CDR1 and CDR2 are LNHDA and SQIVND (reference sequence). This CDR3 contains 15 residues. The CDR3 reads CASRPTPGAPNEQYF. The CDR3 DNA sequence: TGTGCCAGTAGGCCCACCCCGGGAGCCCCAAACGAGCAGTACTTC. Complete variable domain (other parts from reference TRBV19 and TRBJ2-7): DGGITQSPKYLFRKEGQNVTLSCEQNLNHDAMYWYRQDPGQGLRLIYYSQIVNDFQKGDIAEGYSVSREKKESFPLTVTSAQKNPTAFYLCASRPTPGAPNEQYFGPGTRLTVT.

The chain employs TRBV9 and TRBJ2-1; D gene unclear. The CDR3 is 11 residues long. Trimming removed 3 bases at V and 9 bases at J, with 7 bases between. The V gene's germline CDR1 is SGDLS and CDR2 YYNGEE. The CDR3: CASSEESEQFF. DNA for the CDR3: TGTGCCAGCAGCGAAGAATCTGAGCAGTTCTTC.

The chain uses TRBV7-6 and TRBJ2-1, with a weak D call TRBD2 (5 bases). The CDR3 is made up of 11 amino acids. Germline V lookup: CDR1 SGHVS, CDR2 FNYEAQ. V was cut by 5 bases and J by 8 bases, with 7 bases left in between. The CDR3 DNA sequence: TGTGCCAGCAGCGAGGGTTATGAGCAGTTCTTC. Encoded protein: CASSEGYEQFF.

The chain has TRBV12-5 and TRBJ2-3; D remains ambiguous. The V gene lost 6 bases and the J gene lost 4 bases, with 8 bases spanning the gap. The CDR3 runs 12 residues. From germline, CDR1 is LGHNT and CDR2 FRNRAP. CDR3 nucleotides: TGTGCTAGTGGCGCTAGGGCAGATACGCAGTATTTT. Translated, it gives CASGARADTQYF. Together with reference TRBV12-5 and TRBJ2-3, the CDR3 gives the full variable domain: DARVTQTPRHKVTEMGQEVTMRCQPILGHNTVFWYRQTMMQGLELLAYFRNRAPLDDSGMPKDRFSAEMPDATLATLKIQPSEPRDSAVYFCASGARADTQYFGPGTRLTVL.

This sequence joins TRBV15 and TRBJ2-3; D is ambiguous. The CDR3 loop spans 14 amino acids. Deletions cut 0 bases from V and 5 bases from J, with 9 bases between. Germline loops: CDR1 LNHNV, CDR2 YYDKDF (reference sequence). CDR3 bases: TGTGCCACCAGCAGAGATCAGCTTATAGATACGCAGTATTTT. Its protein product is CATSRDQLIDTQYF.

This clone appeared once. J is TRBJ1-3 and V is TRBV25-1; tentative D call: TRBD1 (6 bases). Per the germline V gene, CDR1 is MGHDK and CDR2 is SYGVNS. The ends were cut back, 5 bases at V and 9 bases at J, with 11 bases in the middle. The CDR3 contains 12 residues. The CDR3 here is CASSTRGVTIYF. CDR3 nucleotides: TGTGCCAGCAGTACCAGGGGAGTCACCATATATTTT.

This clone appeared once. The chain uses TRBV5-1 and TRBJ1-4; D gene uncertain. V was cut by 0 bases and J by 1 base, with 4 bases left in between. The CDR3 length is 14 residues. Germline CDR1 reads SGHRS; CDR2 reads YFSETQ. The CDR3 region has the DNA TGCGCCAGCAGCTTGGCCGGAACTAATGAAAAACTGTTTTTT. Encoded protein: CASSLAGTNEKLFF.

The chain couples TRBV4-1 to TRBJ2-1; 8 positions match TRBD2. V shed 3 bases and J 2 bases; nucleotides not matched to a gene: 9. Germline-derived CDR1 and CDR2 are MGHRA and YSYEKL. The CDR3 loop spans 17 amino acids. CDR3 sequence reads: CASSQIRAGVTYNEQFF. CDR3 in DNA: TGCGCCAGCAGCCAGATTCGAGCGGGAGTAACCTACAATGAGCAGTTCTTC.

The chain is built from TRBV18 and TRBJ2-3; either TRBD1 or TRBD2 may supply D (5 bases each). Germline V gene data show CDR1 as KGHSH and CDR2 as LQKENI. The CDR3 consists of 12 residues. Between the trimmed V and J ends, which lost 3 bases and 7 bases, there was a span of 8 bases. CDR3 loop: CASSPGTNTQYF. In DNA form, the CDR3 reads TGTGCCAGCTCACCGGGGACCAATACGCAGTATTTT.

Only one count was recorded for this clone. The J gene is TRBJ1-1, the V gene TRBV5-4; D may be TRBD1 (5 bases). Germline V gives CDR1 SGHNT, CDR2 YYREEE (reference sequence). The CDR3 has 15 residues. Trimming stripped 0 bases from V and 1 base from J, with 10 bases between. For the CDR3, the DNA is TGTGCCAGCAGCTTGGAGGGGTGGGGGAACACTGAAGCTTTCTTT. Protein product: CASSLEGWGNTEAFF.

V and J are TRBV4-1 and TRBJ1-5; D unclear. V shed 0 bases and J shed 8 bases, with 14 bases lying between them. The CDR3 is made up of 15 amino acids. Germline lookup yields CDR1 MGHRA and CDR2 YSYEKL. The CDR3 protein is CASSQEGSIPEPQHF. CDR3 in DNA: TGCGCCAGCAGCCAAGAAGGGTCGATTCCTGAGCCCCAGCATTTT.

DNA for the CDR3: TGCGCCAGCAGCGATGTACAGGGGGCGTTTGAAAAACTGTTTTTT. It yields the protein CASSDVQGAFEKLFF. The rearrangement joins TRBV5-1 to TRBJ1-4; 9 bases align to TRBD1. The CDR3 totals 15 residues. Trimming took 4 bases from V and 7 from J; bases not matched to a gene: 8. The V gene's germline CDR1 is SGHRS and CDR2 YFSETQ.

A few counts support this clone. The chain uses TRBV5-4 and TRBJ1-2; maybe TRBD1 (6 bases). This CDR3 has 13 residues. V was trimmed by 4 bases and J by 8 bases, leaving 15 bases between them. Germline CDR1 SGHNT, CDR2 YYREEE (reference sequence). DNA of the CDR3: TGTGCCAGCAGCCCTGGACAGCTCCCGGGCTACACCTTC. This sequence encodes CASSPGQLPGYTF.

The rearrangement links TRBV23-1 to TRBJ2-7; 10 bases line up with TRBD1. TRBV23-1 is flagged as an ORF with uncertain function. Unmatched junction bases numbered 9, after V lost 6 bases and J lost 1 base. This CDR3 region has 16 residues. The DNA of the CDR3 is TGCGCCAGCAGCCTAAGGGAGGGACAGGGGTCCTACGAGCAGTACTTC. Translated, it gives CASSLREGQGSYEQYF.

The gene calls are TRBV7-9 and TRBJ1-1; D is ambiguous. Per germline, CDR1 SEHNR and CDR2 FQNEAQ (reference sequence). V was pared by 1 base and J by 3 bases, with 6 bases between. The CDR3 consists of 13 residues. The CDR3 DNA reads TGTGCCAGCAGCTTAGACTCAGACACTGAAGCTTTCTTT. It yields the protein CASSLDSDTEAFF. Complete variable domain (other parts from reference TRBV7-9 and TRBJ1-1): DTGVSQNPRHKITKRGQNVTFRCDPISEHNRLYWYRQTLGQGPEFLTYFQNEAQLEKSRLLSDRFSAERPKGSFSTLEIQRTEQGDSAMYLCASSLDSDTEAFFGQGTRLTVV.

CDR3 sequence: CASNLRGAHEQYF. The CDR3 coding sequence is TGTGCCAGCAACCTGCGGGGGGCCCACGAGCAGTACTTC. The J gene is TRBJ2-7, the V gene TRBV2; 8 bases are shared with TRBD2. Trimming took 7 bases from V and 5 from J; bases not matched to a gene: 7. CDR1 is SNHLY, CDR2 FYNNEI, per germline. The CDR3 extends over 13 amino acids.

The J gene is TRBJ2-1, the V gene TRBV7-2; 9 bases fit TRBD2. The V gene end was trimmed by 0 bases and the J gene end by 8 bases; junction bases not matched to a gene: 8. This CDR3 comprises 16 residues. Per the germline V gene, CDR1 is SGHTA and CDR2 is FQGNSA. CDR3 DNA: TGTGCCAGCAGCTTAGCCGGGACTAGCAGCGGCGATGAGCAGTTCTTC. It encodes CASSLAGTSSGDEQFF. Variable domain in full (rest from reference TRBV7-2 and TRBJ2-1): GAGVSQSPSNKVTEKGKDVELRCDPISGHTALYWYRQSLGQGLEFLIYFQGNSAPDKSGLPSDRFSAERTGGSVSTLTIQRTQQEDSAVYLCASSLAGTSSGDEQFFGPGTRLTVL.

V and J are TRBV29-1 and TRBJ2-2; 8 nucleotides match TRBD2. The ends lost 7 bases at V and 3 bases at J; junction bases unmatched: 4. The CDR3 sequence is 13 residues long. The V gene's germline CDR1 is SQVTM and CDR2 ANQGSEA. Here the CDR3 reads CSAGGKDTGELFF. Written as DNA, the CDR3 is TGCAGCGCGGGAGGGAAGGACACCGGGGAGCTGTTTTTT.